One and the same sample provided the 27 T cell receptor beta chains below, sequenced in a study of metastatic and nonmetastatic thyroid tumors. TCRdb called clones again from the PCR reads with MiXCR. Among about 25,000 clones, around 13% were seen once, and the ten largest hold roughly a sixth. Thyroid surgery had not been preceded by any treatment in any patient. Sequencing was done on a sample of blood. The receptors were sampled from a female donor with papillary thyroid cancer or a benign thyroid nodule (not recorded which). Some clones in this sample may be carry-over from other donors' samples.

This clone has at least ten counts. The rearrangement uses TRBV6-2 or TRBV6-3 and TRBJ2-1, with unresolved D. Germline-derived CDR1 and CDR2 are MNHEY and SVGEGT. The CDR3 sequence is 14 residues long. V was pared by 6 bases and J by 0 bases, with 9 bases between. The CDR3 protein is CASRNLNSYNEQFF. The CDR3 nucleotides are TGTGCCAGCAGGAACCTTAACTCCTACAATGAGCAGTTCTTC.

The chain uses TRBV6-2 or TRBV6-3 and TRBJ2-2, with D unclear. Germline values: CDR1 MNHEY, CDR2 SVGEGT. This CDR3 spans 16 amino acids. The V end was cut by 2 bases, the J end by 4 bases, with 14 bases between. In DNA, the CDR3 is TGTGCCAGCAGTTACCTTGGTGTCGCCCGCACCGGGGAGCTGTTTTTT. Protein: CASSYLGVARTGELFF.

In this sample, this clone turned up many times. The chain is built from TRBV27 and TRBJ2-7; 14 nucleotides match TRBD2. After removal of 3 bases from V and 0 bases from J, the junction contained 1 base not matched to a gene. The CDR3 consists of 16 residues. The germline V gene encodes CDR1 MNHEY and CDR2 SMNVEV (reference sequence). This chain's CDR3 is CASSLGTSGSSYEQYF. The CDR3 DNA reads as TGTGCCAGCAGTTTGGGGACTAGCGGGAGCTCCTACGAGCAGTACTTC.

Many counts were recorded for this clone. V is TRBV7-9 and J is TRBJ2-1, with D hard to call. CDR1 is SEHNR, CDR2 FQNEAQ, per germline (reference sequence). The CDR3 spans 12 residues. The germline V and J ends were trimmed by 1 base and 5 bases, with 3 bases remaining between them. CDR3 in DNA: TGTGCCAGCAGCTTAGGCCACAATGAGCAGTTCTTC. It encodes CASSLGHNEQFF.

This clone has at least ten counts. This chain uses TRBV12-3 or TRBV12-4 with TRBJ1-2, with no clear D. There are 13 residues in the CDR3. Trimming took 6 bases from V and 2 from J, leaving 10 bases between them. CDR3 sequence: CASRPGANYGYTF. DNA of the CDR3: TGTGCCAGCAGACCGGGAGCAAACTATGGCTACACCTTC.

This clone was recorded at least ten times. V is TRBV20-1 and J is TRBJ2-3; D not certain. Germline-derived CDR1 and CDR2 are DFQATT and SNEGSKA (reference sequence). The ends were cut back, 5 bases at V and 3 bases at J, with 15 bases in the middle. CDR3 length equals 14 residues. Written as DNA, the CDR3 is TGCAGTGCTGAACATATCTCCCAAACAGATACGCAGTATTTT. This encodes CSAEHISQTDTQYF.

The V call is TRBV6-1, the J call TRBJ1-1; TRBD1 might be the D (5 bases). The CDR3 runs 12 residues. CDR1 MNHNS and CDR2 SASEGT come from the germline V gene. The V end was cut by 6 bases, the J end by 2 bases, with 7 bases between. In nucleotides, the CDR3 is TGTGCCAGCAGGCAGGGTAACACTGAAGCTTTCTTT. Translation gives CASRQGNTEAFF.

This chain links TRBV28 with TRBJ2-5; 9 bases map to TRBD2. V lost 2 bases to trimming and J lost 0 bases; unmatched junction nucleotides: 10. The CDR3 length is 18 residues. Germline CDR1 is MDHEN and CDR2 is SYDVKM. The CDR3 region has the DNA TGTGCCAGCAGTTTAGGCATTAGCGGGGGCCGTGACCAAGAGACCCAGTACTTC. It specifies CASSLGISGGRDQETQYF.

The table lists this clone with many counts. The gene calls are TRBV9 and TRBJ2-1; D not resolved. V gave up 0 bases and J gave up 4 bases, with 5 bases separating them. The CDR3 has 13 residues. The germline CDR1 and CDR2 sequences are SGDLS and YYNGEE. DNA for the CDR3: TGTGCCAGCAGCGTAGCTGGGTACAATGAGCAGTTCTTC. Protein: CASSVAGYNEQFF.

This clone came up many times. The chain has TRBV30 and TRBJ1-3, with D unclear. The CDR3 length is 12 residues. Trimming removed 7 bases at V and 0 bases at J, with 7 bases between. Germline CDR1 is GTSNPN and CDR2 is SVGIG (reference sequence). In nucleotides, the CDR3 is TGTGCCTTGCCGATCTCTGGAAACACCATATATTTT. As protein: CALPISGNTIYF. Together with reference TRBV30 and TRBJ1-3, the CDR3 gives the full variable domain: SQTIHQWPATLVQPVGSPLSLECTVEGTSNPNLYWYRQAAGRGLQLLFYSVGIGQISSEVPQNLSASRPQDRQFILSSKKLLLSDSGFYLCALPISGNTIYFGEGSWLTVV.

By proportion, this clone is medium-sized. The chain uses TRBV5-1 and TRBJ2-1, with 10 nucleotides matching TRBD1. Germline CDR1 and CDR2: SGHRS and YFSETQ. Unmatched junction bases numbered 7, after V lost 1 base and J lost 6 bases. The CDR3 runs 16 residues. The CDR3 DNA sequence: TGCGCCAGCAGCTTGAACCCGGGACAGGGGATCAATGAGCAGTTCTTC. Translating it yields CASSLNPGQGINEQFF.

Ten or more counts support this clone. The rearrangement uses TRBV30 and TRBJ1-1; maybe TRBD1 (6 bases). The germline V gene encodes CDR1 GTSNPN and CDR2 SVGIG (reference sequence). This CDR3 region has 14 residues. Trimming removed 3 bases from V and 4 bases from J, with 15 bases in between. The CDR3 region is CAWRKAGGGTEAFF. In DNA form, the CDR3 reads TGTGCCTGGAGGAAGGCCGGGGGCGGCACTGAAGCTTTCTTT.

This clone was counted ten times or more. V usage is TRBV5-1 and J usage is TRBJ2-1; TRBD2 matches at 14 bases. This CDR3 has 14 amino acids. Losses at the gene ends were 3 bases for V and 9 bases for J; bases not matched to a gene: 2. From germline, CDR1 is SGHRS and CDR2 YFSETQ. The CDR3 loop is CASSSGLAGGEQFF. DNA for the CDR3: TGCGCCAGCAGCTCCGGACTAGCGGGGGGTGAGCAGTTCTTC.

This clone was picked up many times. The chain joins TRBV11-2 to TRBJ2-4; weak D call: TRBD1 (5 bases). CDR1 and CDR2 (germline): SGHAT, FQNNGV. This CDR3 is built from 15 residues. Trimming took 1 base from V and 3 from J, leaving 10 bases between them. For the CDR3, the DNA is TGTGCCAGCAGCTTAGCAGGGTCGGACAAAAACATTCAGTACTTC. Translating it yields CASSLAGSDKNIQYF.

The rearrangement links TRBV20-1 to TRBJ2-7; D unclear. Trimming left V 6 bases short and J 5 bases short, with 20 bases between. Per germline, CDR1 DFQATT and CDR2 SNEGSKA (reference sequence). This CDR3 is 14 amino acids long. CDR3 DNA sequence: TGCAGTGCCGGGTACATGGAAGGATTTAACGAGCAGTACTTC. Encoded protein: CSAGYMEGFNEQYF.

This clone was detected a few times. The CDR3 sequence: CASSLAQGQPQHF. The CDR3 DNA follows: TGTGCCAGCAGTTTAGCACAGGGTCAGCCCCAGCATTTT. This rearrangement joins TRBV12-3 or TRBV12-4 to TRBJ1-5; perhaps TRBD1 as D (6 bases). V shed 0 bases and J shed 6 bases, with 6 bases lying between them. This CDR3 spans 13 amino acids.

This clone showed up many times. The chain combines TRBV6-1 with TRBJ1-5; D uncertain. The CDR3 sequence is 12 residues long. Trimming stripped 5 bases from V and 8 bases from J, with 10 bases between. Looked up from germline, CDR1 is MNHNS and CDR2 is SASEGT. CDR3 amino acids: CASSPGLKPQHF. Here the CDR3 DNA reads TGTGCCAGCAGTCCCGGGCTTAAGCCCCAGCATTTT.

This clone was detected many times. The V call is TRBV7-9, the J call TRBJ1-1; 8 nucleotides match TRBD1. This CDR3 has 12 residues. Unmatched junction bases numbered 3, after V lost 8 bases and J lost 4 bases. From germline, CDR1 is SEHNR and CDR2 FQNEAQ (reference sequence). As DNA, the CDR3 is TGTGCCAGCGGACAGGGAGGCACTGAAGCTTTCTTT. This codes for CASGQGGTEAFF.

The sample holds many counts of this clone. This chain connects TRBV30 to TRBJ2-1; TRBD2 matches 11 bases. The CDR3 loop spans 13 amino acids. Trimming took 0 bases from V and 9 from J; bases not matched to a gene: 1. Germline CDR1 is GTSNPN and CDR2 is SVGIG (reference sequence). In DNA, the CDR3 is TGTGCCTGGAGTGTACTAGCGGGAGTTGAGCAGTTCTTC. Amino acid sequence: CAWSVLAGVEQFF.

In its sample, this clone was seen many times. The same CDR3 can be traced to other DNA sequences in this sample. The rearrangement links TRBV12-3 or TRBV12-4 to TRBJ1-5, with TRBD1 as a possible D gene (5 bases). V was trimmed by 6 bases and J by 1 base, leaving 10 bases between them. The CDR3 is made up of 14 amino acids. The CDR3 loop is CASRDRGSNQPQHF. The CDR3 bases are TGTGCCAGCAGGGACCGGGGGAGCAATCAGCCCCAGCATTTT.

This clone was counted at least ten times. This likely comes from a read error, as the CDR3 has no conserved phenylalanine or tryptophan at its end. The rearrangement joins TRBV6-1 to TRBJ1-2, with D possibly being TRBD1 (5 bases). The V gene's germline CDR1 is MNHNS and CDR2 SASEGT. The germline V and J ends were trimmed by 6 bases and 8 bases, with 16 bases remaining between them. CDR3 length: 13 residues. The CDR3 loop is CASSSRGRIGYTL. The CDR3 nucleotides are TGTGCCAGCAGCTCACGGGGGAGGATCGGCTACACCCTC.

This clone was seen ten or more times. The rearrangement links TRBV19 to TRBJ2-1; tentative D call: TRBD2 (5 bases). The CDR3 totals 14 residues. Trimming pared 6 bases from V and 8 bases from J, leaving 17 bases between. The germline gives CDR1 LNHDA, CDR2 SQIVND (reference sequence). Written as DNA, the CDR3 is TGTGCCAGTAGAAGGCAGGACTCGGTGCATGAGCAGTTCTTC. Translated: CASRRQDSVHEQFF.

The V gene is TRBV7-2, the J gene TRBJ2-1, with D tentatively TRBD2 (6 bases). With 0 bases removed from V and 6 bases from J, the gap between germline ends came to 15 bases. Germline CDR1 is SGHTA and CDR2 is FQGNSA. The CDR3 extends over 16 amino acids. CDR3 protein: CASSLAAGLYSNEQFF. The CDR3 nucleotides read TGTGCCAGCAGCTTAGCCGCGGGACTCTATTCCAATGAGCAGTTCTTC.

This clone showed up many times. The chain employs TRBV20-1 and TRBJ2-7; 12 bases are shared with TRBD2. This CDR3 has 14 residues. With 6 bases clipped from V and 3 bases from J, the junction kept 6 bases outside the gene matches. Germline V gene lookup returns CDR1 DFQATT and CDR2 SNEGSKA (reference sequence). CDR3: CSAPRTSGNYEQYF. The CDR3 DNA sequence: TGCAGTGCCCCCCGGACTAGCGGGAACTACGAGCAGTACTTC.

This clone occurred many times. V is TRBV18 and J is TRBJ1-1; a possible D gene is TRBD1 (6 bases). The V end was cut by 5 bases, the J end by 1 base, with 8 bases between. Germline values: CDR1 KGHSH, CDR2 LQKENI. The CDR3 length is 13 residues. As DNA, the CDR3 is TGTGCCAGCTCAAAGGGGGGGAACACTGAAGCTTTCTTT. Translated: CASSKGGNTEAFF.

The rearrangement links TRBV7-8 to TRBJ1-6; D unresolved. Trimming stripped 1 base from V and 10 bases from J, with 14 bases between. CDR3 size: 15 residues. Germline V gene sequence: CDR1 SGHVS, CDR2 FQNEAQ. The CDR3 reads CASSLVAVGGSPLHF. The CDR3 DNA reads TGTGCCAGCAGCTTAGTTGCAGTCGGAGGGTCACCCCTCCACTTT. The complete variable domain, with remaining parts taken from reference TRBV7-8 and TRBJ1-6, reads GAGVSQSPRYKVAKRGQDVALRCDPISGHVSLFWYQQALGQGPEFLTYFQNEAQLDKSGLPSDRFFAERPEGSVSTLKIQRTQQEDSAVYLCASSLVAVGGSPLHFGNGTRLTVT.

This clone was counted ten times or more. A much larger clonotype is one base distant, so this may be a read error. The same CDR3 also results from other DNA sequences found in this sample. In DNA, the CDR3 is TGTGCCAGCAACCCTCGGGGAAGGGGACATGGCTACACCTTC. Residues: CASNPRGRGHGYTF. The chain couples TRBV12-3 or TRBV12-4 to TRBJ1-2, with D perhaps matching TRBD1 (5 bases). The CDR3 contains 14 residues. With 7 bases removed from V and 6 bases from J, the gap between germline ends came to 18 bases.